Listed below are T cell receptor beta chains from one sample, sequenced in a study of blood T cell repertoires in COVID-19. Generated by immunoSEQ multiplex PCR, the TCRdb table keeps only in-frame clones and is missing some. Counted here are 55,000 to 80,000 clones, under 85% occurring once; the ten biggest clones make up 28%. Sequencing was carried out using peripheral blood. The receptors derive from a woman older than 75 with acute or convalescent COVID-19. Both conserved end residues are part of each CDR3. Fields, in order: D gene, J gene, V gene, CDR3 protein. D genes are given only for firm matches.

D: NA
J: TRBJ1-2
V: TRBV6-6
CDR3: CASSLARADYGYTF

D: TRBD2
J: TRBJ2-5
V: TRBV9
CDR3: CASSVGSSGRPGETQYF

D: NA
J: TRBJ1-2
V: TRBV19
CDR3: CASSTASGYGYTF

D: NA
J: TRBJ2-7
V: TRBV29-1
CDR3: CSVGAEGGEQYF

D: TRBD2
J: TRBJ2-1
V: TRBV4-3
CDR3: CASSQPSGREQFF

D: NA
J: TRBJ1-2
V: TRBV7-2
CDR3: CASSLVEAGMPNYGYTF

D: TRBD2
J: TRBJ2-3
V: TRBV24-1
CDR3: CATSDFWLAGGTDTQYF

D: NA
J: TRBJ2-3
V: TRBV3-1/TRBV3-2
CDR3: CASSLSGGTLTDTQYF

D: NA
J: TRBJ1-1
V: TRBV4-2
CDR3: CASNGRGANTEAFF

D: NA
J: TRBJ2-7
V: TRBV7-2
CDR3: CASGWTPVYEQYF

D: TRBD1
J: TRBJ2-5
V: TRBV5-1
CDR3: CASSLGQGLETQYF

D: TRBD1
J: TRBJ2-3
V: TRBV7-2
CDR3: CASSLAGQPSTDTQYF

D: TRBD1
J: TRBJ2-6
V: TRBV28
CDR3: CASSLWRTGGAGANVLTF

D: TRBD1
J: TRBJ2-1
V: TRBV27
CDR3: CASSPGTGGNEQFF

D: TRBD2
J: TRBJ2-1
V: TRBV7-8
CDR3: CASSPGELAAYNEQFF

D: NA
J: TRBJ1-3
V: TRBV10-3
CDR3: CAISESRGDGNTIYF

D: NA
J: TRBJ1-4
V: TRBV5-1
CDR3: CASSLVETGEKLFF

D: NA
J: TRBJ2-1
V: TRBV12-3/TRBV12-4
CDR3: CASSPRANEQFF

D: NA
J: TRBJ1-1
V: TRBV11-3
CDR3: CASSLRRDTEAFF

D: NA
J: TRBJ1-3
V: TRBV10-3
CDR3: CAISEAGSGNTIYF

D: NA
J: TRBJ1-6
V: TRBV6-5
CDR3: CASSVQNDSPLHF

D: NA
J: TRBJ2-2
V: TRBV7-2
CDR3: CASSPSDSLPGELFF

D: NA
J: TRBJ1-5
V: TRBV2
CDR3: CASRATGLDQPQHF

D: TRBD2
J: TRBJ2-3
V: TRBV6-1
CDR3: CASSEREGTDTQYF